These T cell receptor beta chains were read from a single sample in a study of blood T cell repertoires in COVID-19. Only in-frame clones appear in the TCRdb table, and some are missing; sequencing was by immunoSEQ multiplex PCR. The sample carries 250,000 to 300,000 clones, just under 90% recorded once. Material for sequencing was PBMCs or T cells enriched from blood (not recorded which). The receptors stem from a woman in her sixties who had recovered from COVID-19. The CDR3 runs from the conserved cysteine through the conserved F or W. The D gene is left open where the match is weak. Expanded clones are given a class, and other clones once, few, many or no size at all.

v_gene	len	abundance	d_gene	j_gene	CDR3nt	CDR3aa
TRBV19	13	NA	NA	TRBJ1-5	TGTGCCAGTAAAGGAAGGAGAAATCAGCCCCAGCATTTT	CASKGRRNQPQHF
TRBV2	13	NA	NA	TRBJ1-4	TGTGCCAGCGGCGGACAGCTAAATGAAAAACTGTTTTTT	CASGGQLNEKLFF
TRBV6-1	13	NA	NA	TRBJ1-6	TGTGCCAGCAGTGAATCTTCTCGCGGGGCCCTCCACTTT	CASSESSRGALHF
TRBV12-3/TRBV12-4	12	NA	NA	TRBJ1-1	TGTGCCAGCAGTTTACAGGCCTCTGAAGCTTTCTTT	CASSLQASEAFF
TRBV28	14	NA	NA	TRBJ1-2	TGTGCCAGCAGTGCGAGGACAGCTAACTATGGCTACACCTTC	CASSARTANYGYTF
TRBV7-3	17	NA	NA	TRBJ1-2	TGTGCCAGCAGCTTAAAGGGGGGGACGGATTGTGGCTATGGCTACACCTTC	CASSLKGGTDCGYGYTF
TRBV11-2	18	NA	NA	TRBJ1-4	TGTGCCAGCAGCTTAGGGGTGGGCAGGGGAATAGCGGGTGAAAAACTGTTTTTT	CASSLGVGRGIAGEKLFF
TRBV28	15	NA	NA	TRBJ2-7	TGTGCCAGCAGTCCCCTATGGCCTCAGGGCTACGAGCAGTACTTC	CASSPLWPQGYEQYF
TRBV28	15	NA	TRBD2	TRBJ2-3	TGTGCCAGCACCGAAGCGGGAGTCAGAACAGATACGCAGTATTTT	CASTEAGVRTDTQYF
TRBV1	16	NA	NA	TRBJ1-5	TGCACCAGCAGCCAACCCATATACAGGGGTGGTCAGCCCCAGCATTTT	CTSSQPIYRGGQPQHF
TRBV15	15	once	NA	TRBJ1-2	TGTGCCACCAGCAGAGATCTGGAGGTTAACTATGGCTACACCTTC	CATSRDLEVNYGYTF
TRBV28	16	few	TRBD1	TRBJ2-7	TGTGCCAGCAGTCCCCCGCGCGCGACAGGGAGATACGAGCAGTACTTC	CASSPPRATGRYEQYF
TRBV5-4	12	NA	NA	TRBJ1-2	TGTGCCAGCAGCTCCGGGGACTATGGCTACACCTTC	CASSSGDYGYTF
TRBV21-1	14	NA	NA	TRBJ1-4	TGTGCCAGCAGCAGGTGGAGATGTAATGAAAAACTGTTTTTT	CASSRWRCNEKLFF
TRBV5-8	15	NA	TRBD2	TRBJ2-1	TGTGCCAGCAGCTTGACTAGCGGGAGATACAATGAGCAGTTCTTC	CASSLTSGRYNEQFF
TRBV5-5	14	NA	NA	TRBJ2-7	TGTGCCAGCAGCTTGGTAGGAGGCCGCTACGAGCAGTACTTC	CASSLVGGRYEQYF
TRBV7-9	14	few	TRBD1	TRBJ1-1	TGTGCCAGCAGTTTTTCTACAGGGGGCACTGAAGCTTTCTTT	CASSFSTGGTEAFF
TRBV19	13	NA	TRBD1	TRBJ1-5	TGTGCCAGTAGGGGACAGGGGGATCAGCCCCAGCATTTT	CASRGQGDQPQHF
TRBV7-9	14	NA	TRBD1	TRBJ2-7	TGTGCCAGCAGCTTAGGGGACAGGGGCTACGAGCAGTACTTC	CASSLGDRGYEQYF
TRBV9	16	NA	TRBD1	TRBJ1-1	TGTGCCAGCAGCGTAGCTATGACAGGGGGGAGCACTGAAGCTTTCTTT	CASSVAMTGGSTEAFF
TRBV5-8	15	NA	NA	TRBJ1-3	TGTGCCAGCAGCTTGTGGAGAAACTCTGGAAACACCATATATTTT	CASSLWRNSGNTIYF
TRBV29-1	13	NA	TRBD1	TRBJ1-1	TGCAGCGTGCTCGACAGGGGGAACACTGAAGCTTTCTTT	CSVLDRGNTEAFF
TRBV4-1	16	NA	NA	TRBJ1-2	TGCGCCAGCAGCCAAGCAGGCTTCCTCGGGGGGTATGGCTACACCTTC	CASSQAGFLGGYGYTF
TRBV7-8	14	NA	NA	TRBJ1-1	TGTGCCAGCAGCTTAAAGGGGAAGAACACTGAAGCTTTCTTT	CASSLKGKNTEAFF
TRBV19	13	NA	TRBD1	TRBJ2-7	TGTGCCAGTAGTATGGGGACAGGGGGCGAGCAGTACTTC	CASSMGTGGEQYF
TRBV9	15	NA	NA	TRBJ2-3	TGTGCCAGCAGCTTTTCCGGGCGGGGCACAGATACGCAGTATTTT	CASSFSGRGTDTQYF
TRBV28	12	few	NA	TRBJ1-5	TGTGCCAGCAAGGGGGGGAATCAGCCCCAGCATTTT	CASKGGNQPQHF
TRBV28	15	NA	TRBD2	TRBJ2-7	TGTGCCAGCAGTTTGGGAGGGACGAAAAAAGGGGAGCAGTACTTC	CASSLGGTKKGEQYF
TRBV5-6	15	NA	NA	TRBJ1-2	TGTGCCAGCAGCCCCTCCCCGGGAGGGGGCTATGGCTACACCTTC	CASSPSPGGGYGYTF
TRBV19	15	NA	NA	TRBJ1-2	TGTGCCAGTAAGCACGACAGGACAACGAGGTATGGCTACACCTTC	CASKHDRTTRYGYTF
TRBV5-4	15	NA	NA	TRBJ2-7	TGTGCCAGCAGTCGTGATCTAGTCTCGATGGGCGAGCAGTACTTC	CASSRDLVSMGEQYF
TRBV24-1	13	NA	TRBD1	TRBJ2-1	TGTGCCACCAGCAGGGGGTACTACAATGAGCAGTTCTTC	CATSRGYYNEQFF
TRBV6-2/TRBV6-3	11	NA	TRBD1	TRBJ2-7	TGTGCCAGCAGTCCGGGACAGGGTCGTTCCTTC	CASSPGQGRSF
TRBV7-8	13	NA	NA	TRBJ1-5	TGTGCCAGCAGCTTATCGCGGGAGCGGCCCCAGCATTTT	CASSLSRERPQHF
TRBV28	13	NA	NA	TRBJ1-5	TGTGCCAGCAGTTTTCGTCCGGGTCAGCCCCAGCATTTT	CASSFRPGQPQHF
TRBV9	13	NA	NA	TRBJ1-6	TGTGCCAGCAGCCAGGGCAATAATTCACCCCTCCACTTT	CASSQGNNSPLHF
TRBV7-9	13	NA	NA	TRBJ2-3	TGTGCCAGCAGCTCACTAGCACCAGATACGCAGTATTTT	CASSSLAPDTQYF
TRBV9	15	NA	NA	TRBJ1-2	TGTGCCAGCAGCCCCACACACGGCCAGGCGTATGGCTACACCTTC	CASSPTHGQAYGYTF
TRBV7-9	13	NA	TRBD1	TRBJ1-2	TGTGCCAGCAGCACGACAGGGAAATATGGCTACACCTTC	CASSTTGKYGYTF
TRBV5-1	12	NA	NA	TRBJ1-3	TGCGCCAGCAGCTTGGACAGAAACACCATATATTTT	CASSLDRNTIYF
TRBV5-1	15	few	NA	TRBJ1-2	TGCGCCAGCAGCTCTGGACAGCCTAGGGTGTATGGCTACACCTTC	CASSSGQPRVYGYTF
TRBV11-3	15	NA	TRBD1	TRBJ1-5	TGTGCCAGCAGCTTAGGGGGGACAGGGGATCAGCCCCAGCATTTT	CASSLGGTGDQPQHF
TRBV2	13	NA	TRBD1	TRBJ1-1	TGTGCCAGCAGGGACAGGGAAGGGACTGAAGCTTTCTTT	CASRDREGTEAFF
TRBV11-3	15	NA	NA	TRBJ2-5	TGTGCCAGCAGCCCAGGGGCTGGATCCCAAGAGACCCAGTACTTC	CASSPGAGSQETQYF
TRBV21-1	15	NA	NA	TRBJ1-1	TGTGCCAGCAGCAAATTCCGGACACCTAACACTGAAGCTTTCTTT	CASSKFRTPNTEAFF
TRBV5-8	14	once	TRBD2	TRBJ2-3	TGTGCCAGCAGGAGGACTAGCGGAACAGATACGCAGTATTTT	CASRRTSGTDTQYF
TRBV20-1	12	once	TRBD2	TRBJ2-4	TGCAGTGCTAGTACTAGCGGGGGCATTCAGTACTTC	CSASTSGGIQYF
TRBV5-4	14	NA	NA	TRBJ2-3	TGTGCCAGCAGCTCTCAGGGGGGTATAGATACGCAGTATTTT	CASSSQGGIDTQYF